This TCR beta chain derives from a study of T cells in Graves' hyperthyroidism and ophthalmopathy. This clonotype came up many times. Authors of the study amplified TCR beta CDR3 regions from RNA transcripts. An initial round of RT-PCR targeting the TCR CDR3 relied on the HTBI primer set. TCRdb redid the calling of the multiplex PCR reads with MiXCR, one entry per CDR3 protein. Of around 350,000 distinct CDR3 sequences in the sample, about a fifth are singletons; the top ten hold 3% to 4.5%. V gave up 0 bases and J gave up 2 bases, with 8 bases separating them. This CDR3 has 14 residues. The sample taken for sequencing was blood. The rearrangement uses TRBV12-3 or TRBV12-4 and TRBJ2-7; maybe TRBD2 (5 bases). The receptor was isolated from a woman aged 18 to 35 with Graves' hyperthyroidism. Written as DNA, the CDR3 is TGTGCCAGCAGTTTAGCCACGGGGACCTACGAGCAGTACTTC. Encoded protein: CASSLATGTYEQYF.